Listed below are T cell receptor beta chains from one sample, sequenced in a study of cytomegalovirus exposure and HLA in healthy donors. TCRdb's copy holds only in-frame clones and misses some; the assay was immunoSEQ multiplex PCR. The sample lists roughly 80,000 clones, 85% to 95% seen once, with around 2.1% in the top ten. Source material: PBMCs. Receptor source: a woman younger than 35 in good health and CMV-seronegative. The CDR3 runs from the conserved cysteine through the conserved F or W. The D gene is left open where the match is weak.

J | V | D | CDR3
TRBJ1-2 | TRBV27 | TRBD1 | CASSLTGNGYTF
TRBJ1-1 | TRBV11-3 | TRBD1 | CASSSRQGYTEAFF
TRBJ2-1 | TRBV27 | TRBD1 | CASSPRDRGGSYNEQFF
TRBJ2-2 | TRBV4-1 | TRBD2 | CASSGETSGNTGELFF
TRBJ1-3 | TRBV5-1 | TRBD1 | CASSLTWQGASGNTIYF
TRBJ2-2 | TRBV25-1 | . | CASSEIGGPATGELFF
TRBJ2-3 | TRBV13 | TRBD2 | CASSLVLAGPDTQYF
TRBJ2-3 | TRBV6-5 | . | CASQTSFPTDTQYF
TRBJ1-5 | TRBV4-2 | . | CASSQGGGTANQPQHF
TRBJ1-4 | TRBV7-9 | TRBD1 | CASSLGWDRTNEKLFF
TRBJ1-1 | TRBV6-1 | TRBD1 | CASDPTGSTEAFF
TRBJ2-1 | TRBV29-1 | TRBD2 | CSVSGGGRAEQFF
TRBJ2-2 | TRBV30 | TRBD1 | CAWTDTGTGNTGELFF
TRBJ2-7 | TRBV2 | TRBD2 | CASSELAGSYEQYF
TRBJ1-5 | TRBV18 | . | CASSLQQGLQPQHF
TRBJ1-5 | TRBV15 | . | CATSRDLVQTISNQPQHF
TRBJ2-1 | TRBV2 | TRBD1 | CASSVTGGSYNEQFF
TRBJ1-3 | TRBV7-9 | TRBD1 | CASSLPGQTSGNTIYF
TRBJ2-3 | TRBV7-2 | . | CASSLVGGPSDTQYF
TRBJ2-7 | TRBV6-5 | . | CASRPLTGTYEQYF
TRBJ1-2 | TRBV28 | . | CASSSGNYGYTF
TRBJ1-1 | TRBV28 | . | CASSLVPGNTEAFF
TRBJ2-1 | TRBV19 | . | CASSIVGRVGEQFF
TRBJ2-1 | TRBV29-1 | TRBD2 | CSVGTSGLYNEQFF
TRBJ2-2 | TRBV4-3 | TRBD1 | CASSQVPTGGRNGELFF
TRBJ2-2 | TRBV5-4 | . | CASSSRVPGELFF
TRBJ2-7 | TRBV19 | TRBD1 | CASSMTGSGEQYF
TRBJ2-2 | TRBV11-2 | TRBD1 | CASSLDTGTGGTGELFF
TRBJ2-2 | TRBV29-1 | TRBD1 | CSVLPGQPTGELFF
TRBJ2-1 | TRBV6-5 | TRBD2 | CASSSGTSSDNEQFF
TRBJ1-5 | TRBV1 | . | CTSSQAGGNQPQHF
TRBJ1-2 | TRBV28 | . | CASSLQADYGYTF
TRBJ2-7 | TRBV29-1 | TRBD1 | CSVVGQGTYEQYF
TRBJ1-5 | TRBV28 | . | CASSLGLDKDQPQHF
TRBJ1-6 | TRBV7-8 | . | CASSLLAGAFYNSPLHF
TRBJ2-1 | TRBV4-1 | TRBD2 | CASSQGRLAGHSYNEQFF
TRBJ1-5 | TRBV2 | TRBD1 | CAVGGQATSNQPQHF
TRBJ2-7 | TRBV29-1 | . | CSVQEYSYEQYF
TRBJ2-1 | TRBV4-3 | . | CASSQDEAGSYNEQFF
TRBJ2-1 | TRBV5-1 | TRBD2 | CASSSQGLAGIDEQFF
TRBJ2-3 | TRBV6-4 | TRBD2 | CASSDSGGKGTDTQYF
TRBJ1-2 | TRBV10-3 | . | CAISGGANYGYTF
TRBJ2-7 | TRBV18 | TRBD2 | CASSPPGTSATYEQYF
TRBJ1-2 | TRBV6-5 | . | CASSYGRRADGYTF
TRBJ2-7 | TRBV7-9 | . | CASSYRDTPYEQYF
TRBJ2-1 | TRBV30 | . | CAWSVRTSYNEQFF
TRBJ2-1 | TRBV18 | . | CASSFSDRAGEQFF
TRBJ2-1 | TRBV2 | TRBD1 | CASSADRGPGNEQFF
TRBJ2-1 | TRBV19 | . | CASSTLGGYSYNEQFF
TRBJ1-2 | TRBV7-9 | TRBD1 | CASSRPGTGVGYTF
TRBJ2-3 | TRBV27 | . | CASSLFSTDTQYF
TRBJ2-7 | TRBV6-6 | TRBD1 | CASSPDRVREQYF